This T cell receptor beta chain was captured in a study of OX40 agonist ivuxolimab in advanced cancers. Repertoires were generated with immunoSEQ multiplex PCR, while TCRdb's copy carries only in-frame clones and drops some. The table includes 60,000 or so clones, more than 85% detected once. This CDR3 is built from 15 residues. The J segment lost 5 bases and the V segment lost 1 base, leaving 5 bases of the junction unmatched. Looked up from germline, CDR1 is MGHRA and CDR2 is YSYEKL. The V gene is TRBV4-1, the J gene TRBJ1-5; 7 nucleotides match TRBD1. This receptor was obtained from an adult with an advanced solid tumor such as melanoma, head and neck, liver or kidney cancer. The specimen was CD4+ or CD8+ T cells sorted from blood, collected in a trial of the OX40 agonist ivuxolimab. The CDR3 reads CASSQVGTEYQPQHF. The CDR3 nucleotides are TGCGCCAGCAGCCAAGTCGGGACAGAGTATCAGCCCCAGCATTTT.